The 30 T cell receptor beta chains below all came from one sample that was sequenced in a study of cytomegalovirus exposure and HLA in healthy donors (dated by TCRdb to 2016 to 2017). Library preparation was by the immunoSEQ multiplex PCR assay. TCRdb retrieved this table from immuneACCESS and kept in-frame rearrangements only. Not all clones are present; in checked studies, unresolved V genes account for under half, and no reason is known for the remainder. The table for this sample lists around 56,000 clones; roughly 93% of them were counted only once. More than 1.5% of the sample comes from the top ten. Sequencing input: PBMCs. These receptors were obtained from a woman between 18 and 29 years old in good health and CMV-seropositive.

The gene calls are TRBV9 and TRBJ2-5; TRBD1 matches 7 bases. The DNA end lines up better with TRBJ2-7; the J call may be wrong. The germline gives CDR1 SGDLS, CDR2 YYNGEE. This CDR3 is 12 amino acids long. CDR3 protein: CASSVSGGEQYF. CDR3 nucleotide sequence: TGTGCCAGCAGCGTCTCAGGGGGCGAGCAGTACTTC.

This chain uses TRBV5-1 with TRBJ2-7; D uncertain. CDR1 SGHRS and CDR2 YFSETQ come from the germline V gene. The V gene lost 0 bases and the J gene lost 6 bases, with 4 bases spanning the gap. The CDR3 has 11 amino acids. DNA of the CDR3: TGCGCCAGCAGCTTGGACAGCGAGCAGTACTTC. Its protein product is CASSLDSEQYF.

The chain couples TRBV27 to TRBJ1-6, with D possibly being TRBD1 (6 bases). Between the trimmed V and J ends, which lost 6 bases and 11 bases, there was a span of 17 bases. Germline lookup yields CDR1 MNHEY and CDR2 SMNVEV (reference sequence). This CDR3 is built from 14 residues. The CDR3 loop is CASSRDILIPPLHF. The DNA for the CDR3 is TGTGCCAGCAGCCGGGACATTCTTATCCCACCCCTCCACTTT.

The chain employs TRBV29-1 and TRBJ2-7; 11 bases are a match to TRBD1. CDR1 is SQVTM, CDR2 ANQGSEA, per germline. V trimming: 2 bases; J trimming: 5 bases; junction bases outside the gene matches: 5. The CDR3 has 14 residues. The CDR3 nucleotides are TGCAGCGTTGAAAGGGACAGGGGGGCCAACGAGCAGTACTTC. It specifies CSVERDRGANEQYF.

Remarks on this clone: The sample contains more than one DNA sequence encoding this CDR3. The chain employs TRBV6-5 and TRBJ2-7, with D possibly matching TRBD1 (6 bases). Germline V CDR1 and CDR2: MNHEY, SVGAGI. The length of the CDR3 is 13 residues. Trimming pared 6 bases from V and 3 bases from J, leaving 12 bases between. This chain's CDR3 is CASSLDRSYEQYF. CDR3 DNA sequence: TGTGCCAGCAGCCTCGACAGGAGCTACGAGCAGTACTTC.

The rearrangement joins TRBV6-6 to TRBJ2-5; 7 bases line up with TRBD2. V gave up 8 bases and J gave up 4 bases; unmatched junction bases: 1. CDR3 length: 11 residues. Germline V gene lookup returns CDR1 MNHNY and CDR2 SVGAGI (reference sequence). This chain's CDR3 is CASWGGETQYF. CDR3 bases: TGTGCCAGCTGGGGGGGAGAGACCCAGTACTTC.

The J gene is TRBJ2-1, the V gene TRBV5-6, with D maybe TRBD1 (5 bases). The V end lost 4 bases, the J end lost 8 bases, and 10 bases lay between the germline ends. Germline CDR1 reads SGHDT; CDR2 reads YYEEEE. The CDR3 is 12 amino acids. CDR3 in amino acids: CASSLKGHEQFF. The CDR3 DNA is TGTGCCAGCAGCCTCAAGGGGCATGAGCAGTTCTTC.

This chain connects TRBV5-6 to TRBJ1-3; D may be TRBD1 (6 bases). V was cut by 2 bases and J by 0 bases, with 15 bases left in between. The CDR3 consists of 17 residues. The germline V gene encodes CDR1 SGHDT and CDR2 YYEEEE. CDR3 region: CASSFLRDTTSGNTIYF. The DNA of the CDR3 is TGTGCCAGCAGCTTCCTCCGGGACACTACCTCTGGAAACACCATATATTTT. Full variable domain (rest looked up from reference TRBV5-6 and TRBJ1-3): DAGVTQSPTHLIKTRGQQVTLRCSPKSGHDTVSWYQQALGQGPQFIFQYYEEEERQRGNFPDRFSGHQFPNYSSELNVNALLLGDSALYLCASSFLRDTTSGNTIYFGEGSWLTVV.

Only one count was recorded for this clone. This chain uses TRBV6-5 with TRBJ2-7; 7 nucleotides align to TRBD1. The trim removed 6 bases at V and 0 bases at J, leaving 5 bases unmatched. The CDR3 length is 14 residues. Germline V gene data show CDR1 as MNHEY and CDR2 as SVGAGI. CDR3 amino acids: CASSPTGPSYEQYF. The CDR3 region has the DNA TGTGCCAGCAGCCCGACAGGGCCCTCCTACGAGCAGTACTTC.

The J gene is TRBJ1-1, the V gene TRBV29-1; 10 bases align to TRBD1. Germline CDR1 is SQVTM and CDR2 is ANQGSEA. CDR3 length: 14 residues. V lost 7 bases and J lost 0; bases outside the gene matches: 5. CDR3 residues: CSAQDRGMNTEAFF. CDR3 nucleotide sequence: TGCAGCGCACAGGACAGGGGGATGAACACTGAAGCTTTCTTT. The variable domain in full, with the rest retrieved from reference TRBV29-1 and TRBJ1-1, is SAVISQKPSRDICQRGTSLTIQCQVDSQVTMMFWYRQQPGQSLTLIATANQGSEATYESGFVIDKFPISRPNLTFSTLTVSNMSPEDSSIYLCSAQDRGMNTEAFFGQGTRLTVV.

The chain uses TRBV13 and TRBJ1-3; D not certain. Trimming shortened V by 5 bases and J by 0 bases, and 5 bases separated the two germline ends. Per germline, CDR1 PRHDT and CDR2 FYEKMQ (reference sequence). The CDR3 has 13 residues. The CDR3 here is CASSGSSGNTIYF. Written as DNA, the CDR3 is TGTGCCAGCAGCGGGAGCTCTGGAAACACCATATATTTT.

The chain joins TRBV19 to TRBJ1-5; 8 nucleotides match TRBD1. Germline CDR1 LNHDA, CDR2 SQIVND (reference sequence). Trimming at V came to 5 bases and at J to 7 bases, leaving 13 bases not matched to a gene. The CDR3 sequence is 16 residues long. The CDR3 spells CASSPQGGQVRQPQHF. CDR3 bases: TGTGCCAGTAGTCCTCAGGGGGGACAGGTAAGACAGCCCCAGCATTTT.

This sequence joins TRBV19 and TRBJ1-5, with 10 bases identical to TRBD1. This CDR3 region has 13 residues. J lost 7 bases, V lost 6 bases, and 3 bases had no gene match. Germline CDR1 LNHDA, CDR2 SQIVND (reference sequence). The CDR3 protein is CASSDRGRQPQHF. CDR3 nucleotide sequence: TGTGCCAGTAGCGACAGGGGGCGGCAGCCCCAGCATTTT.

The V and J genes are TRBV7-9 and TRBJ2-2; D call uncertain. The CDR3 runs 11 residues. V lost 8 bases and J 6 bases, leaving 7 bases between the germline ends. Germline V gives CDR1 SEHNR, CDR2 FQNEAQ (reference sequence). The DNA of the CDR3 is TGTGCCAGCCTCTCCCCCGGGGAGCTGTTTTTT. It translates to CASLSPGELFF.

CDR3 in DNA: TGTGCCAGCAGTTCCGGTAACACCGGGGAGCTGTTTTTT. It yields the protein CASSSGNTGELFF. J is TRBJ2-2 and V is TRBV6-5; D call uncertain. Germline-derived CDR1 and CDR2 are MNHEY and SVGAGI. Deletions cut 4 bases from V and 2 bases from J, with 5 bases between. The CDR3 has 13 amino acids.

The chain has TRBV6-6 and TRBJ2-7, with 7 bases matching TRBD2. Trimming took 4 bases from V and 2 from J; bases not matched to a gene: 2. Germline CDR1 MNHNY, CDR2 SVGAGI (reference sequence). The CDR3 totals 13 residues. As DNA, the CDR3 is TGTGCCAGCAGTTCGACTAGCACCTACGAGCAGTACTTC. It is translated as CASSSTSTYEQYF.

This clone was counted once. CDR3 DNA sequence: TGTGCCAGCAGCCCCGTCCAGGGGACCCAAGGGGACAAGGAAGCTTTCTTT. It codes for CASSPVQGTQGDKEAFF. The chain carries TRBV4-2 and TRBJ1-1, with D possibly being TRBD1 (6 bases). This CDR3 has 17 residues. Trimming stripped 4 bases from V and 8 bases from J, with 26 bases between. The V gene's germline CDR1 is LGHNA and CDR2 YNFKEQ.

J is TRBJ1-1 and V is TRBV7-8; D is possibly TRBD1 (5 bases). With 1 base removed from V and 0 bases from J, the gap between germline ends came to 12 bases. Per the germline V gene, CDR1 is SGHVS and CDR2 is FQNEAQ. This CDR3 comprises 16 residues. CDR3 in DNA: TGTGCCAGCAGCTTAGGGGAGGGGTTCATGAACACTGAAGCTTTCTTT. This encodes CASSLGEGFMNTEAFF.

The genes are TRBV7-2 and TRBJ2-2; unclear D gene. Germline V lookup: CDR1 SGHTA, CDR2 FQGNSA. The CDR3 covers 12 residues. The V and J ends lost 4 bases and 4 bases respectively, with 4 bases between them. The CDR3 region is CASSSSTGELFF. CDR3 nucleotide sequence: TGTGCCAGCAGCTCTAGCACCGGGGAGCTGTTTTTT.

The chain joins TRBV10-3 to TRBJ2-1; 8 nucleotides match TRBD2. Looked up from germline, CDR1 is ENHRY and CDR2 is SYGVKD. The ends lost 11 bases at V and 10 bases at J; junction bases unmatched: 19. The CDR3 sequence is 15 residues long. The CDR3 region has the DNA TGTGCCTCCCGGGGGGGGACCACTCCCGGGGGGGAGCAGTTCTTC. This sequence encodes CASRGGTTPGGEQFF.

V usage is TRBV7-8 and J usage is TRBJ2-3; 7 bases fit TRBD2. The CDR3 is 16 amino acids. The germline CDR1 and CDR2 sequences are SGHVS and FQNEAQ. The J segment lost 1 base and the V segment lost 2 bases, leaving 6 bases of the junction unmatched. The CDR3 loop reads CASSLSMAGGTDTQYF. The DNA for the CDR3 is TGTGCCAGCAGCTTATCGATGGCGGGGGGCACAGATACGCAGTATTTT.

V and J are TRBV5-4 and TRBJ1-6; TRBD1 agrees at 8 bases. Per the germline V gene, CDR1 is SGHNT and CDR2 is YYREEE (reference sequence). V was pared by 4 bases and J by 14 bases, with 8 bases of the junction left unmatched. There are 13 residues in the CDR3. DNA for the CDR3: TGTGCCAGCAGCGGACGGGACAGGATGGCCCTCCACTTT. It translates to CASSGRDRMALHF.

This clone has more than one count but fewer than ten. The rearrangement joins TRBV6-5 to TRBJ2-7; 7 bases match TRBD1. CDR1 MNHEY and CDR2 SVGAGI come from the germline V gene. J lost 3 bases, V lost 6 bases, and 5 bases had no gene match. This CDR3 contains 13 residues. The CDR3 nucleotides are TGTGCCAGCAGACACCGGGACAGCTACGAGCAGTACTTC. The encoded protein is CASRHRDSYEQYF.

The chain recombines TRBV7-9 with TRBJ1-3, with 9 bases aligning to TRBD1. Germline CDR1 reads SEHNR; CDR2 reads FQNEAQ (reference sequence). The CDR3 length is 15 residues. The junction had 5 bases not matched to a gene; V was cut back by 5 bases and J by 3 bases. The CDR3: CASSRTGAGGNTIYF. CDR3 DNA sequence: TGTGCCAGCAGCCGGACAGGGGCAGGTGGAAACACCATATATTTT.

This clone is a singleton in its sample. This chain joins TRBV7-9 and TRBJ2-7; D uncertain. The ends were cut back, 5 bases at V and 3 bases at J, with 5 bases in the middle. Germline lookup yields CDR1 SEHNR and CDR2 FQNEAQ (reference sequence). There are 11 residues in the CDR3. The CDR3, as DNA: TGTGCCAGCAGCGCCAGCTACGAGCAGTACTTC. Amino acids: CASSASYEQYF.

This chain connects TRBV7-2 to TRBJ2-5, with 10 bases aligning to TRBD1. The J call is uncertain, as TRBJ2-7 better fits the DNA end. Germline-derived CDR1 and CDR2 are SGHTA and FQGNSA. The CDR3 is 15 amino acids. The CDR3 DNA is TGTGCCAGCAGCTTAGGCCCGGGACAGGGGTACGAGCAGTACTTC. This translates into CASSLGPGQGYEQYF.

The chain joins TRBV19 to TRBJ2-5; D is unresolved. Germline CDR1 is LNHDA and CDR2 is SQIVND (reference sequence). The CDR3 covers 12 residues. V lost 2 bases to trimming and J lost 5 bases, with 6 bases between them. The CDR3 bases are TGTGCCAGTAGTATATACGGGGAGACCCAGTACTTC. Amino acids: CASSIYGETQYF.

The chain uses TRBV27 and TRBJ2-2; TRBD1 matches at 10 bases. The junction had 5 bases not matched to a gene; V was cut back by 6 bases and J by 1 base. Germline assignment: CDR1 MNHEY and CDR2 SMNVEV (reference sequence). CDR3 size: 16 residues. DNA of the CDR3: TGTGCCAGCAGGGGACAGGGGCCTTTGAACACCGGGGAGCTGTTTTTT. Its protein product is CASRGQGPLNTGELFF.

The chain combines TRBV6-5 with TRBJ1-2, with 9 positions matching TRBD1. The CDR3 covers 16 residues. With V trimmed by 0 bases and J by 6 bases, 8 bases remained unmatched. Germline V gene sequence: CDR1 MNHEY, CDR2 SVGAGI. The CDR3 is CASSYSIVGQGNGYTF. CDR3 bases: TGTGCCAGCAGTTACTCGATAGTGGGACAGGGTAATGGCTACACCTTC.

This clone was detected once. The V gene is TRBV6-6, the J gene TRBJ1-5; 9 bases match TRBD1. This CDR3 has 15 residues. Trimming removed 5 bases from V and 1 base from J; junction bases left unmatched: 3. Germline V gene sequence: CDR1 MNHNY, CDR2 SVGAGI (reference sequence). CDR3 region: CASSRGTGSNQPQHF. CDR3 coding DNA: TGTGCCAGCAGTCGAGGGACAGGGAGCAATCAGCCCCAGCATTTT.